A selection of T cell receptor beta chains follows, all from one sample in a study of T cells in tuberculosis. The method was immunoSEQ multiplex PCR; TCRdb's version includes in-frame clones alone and lacks a portion of them. The profile shows nearly 35,000 clones, approximately 90% of them singletons. Sequencing input: PBMCs. The receptors stem from a donor aged 10 to 29 with latent tuberculosis or without tuberculosis infection. CDR3s include the opening cysteine and the closing phenylalanine or tryptophan. A row's size may be missing; if present it is once, few, many or a size class.

abundance | j_gene | v_gene | CDR3aa
. | TRBJ2-1 | TRBV11-2 | CASSLIWAGAWNEQFF
. | TRBJ2-3 | TRBV19 | CASRTGGDTQYF
. | TRBJ2-7 | TRBV5-1 | CASSSGQGPYEQYF
few | TRBJ1-2 | TRBV7-9 | CASSYRDRGHYGYTF
. | TRBJ1-1 | TRBV7-2 | CASSSDYNTEAFF
. | TRBJ1-5 | TRBV19 | CASTAFSNQPQHF
. | TRBJ2-7 | TRBV4-2 | CASSHQDAIRTSYEQYF
. | TRBJ1-2 | TRBV5-6 | CVYPPGWGPPPPYGYTF
. | TRBJ2-3 | TRBV28 | CASRLKSDTQYF
. | TRBJ2-3 | TRBV4-3 | CASSQDRRIYTDTQYF